This T cell receptor beta chain was profiled in a study of blood T cell repertoires in COVID-19. This clone came up a few times. V was clipped by 3 bases and J by 1 base; unmatched bases: 2. Germline CDR1 and CDR2: SGHRS and YFSETQ. The CDR3 is 15 residues long. Original processing methods: The assay estimated nucleated cells by amplifying reference gene primers. The assay was immunoSEQ multiplex PCR, and TCRdb's table has in-frame clones only and misses some. The DNA gave D and trimming, while V, J and clone size come from that table. The sample holds roughly 63,000 clones, about 73% seen once. The V gene is TRBV5-1, the J gene TRBJ2-1; TRBD2 aligns across 9 bases. The specimen sequenced was peripheral blood. The TCR was taken from a woman of 80 years or more with acute or convalescent COVID-19. DNA of the CDR3: TGCGCCAGCAGCTATAGCGGGAGTTCCTACAATGAGCAGTTCTTC. Amino acid sequence: CASSYSGSSYNEQFF. Drawing the rest from reference TRBV5-1 and TRBJ2-1, the complete variable domain is KAGVTQTPRYLIKTRGQQVTLSCSPISGHRSVSWYQQTPGQGLQFLFEYFSETQRNKGNFPGRFSGRQFSNSRSEMNVSTLELGDSALYLCASSYSGSSYNEQFFGPGTRLTVL.